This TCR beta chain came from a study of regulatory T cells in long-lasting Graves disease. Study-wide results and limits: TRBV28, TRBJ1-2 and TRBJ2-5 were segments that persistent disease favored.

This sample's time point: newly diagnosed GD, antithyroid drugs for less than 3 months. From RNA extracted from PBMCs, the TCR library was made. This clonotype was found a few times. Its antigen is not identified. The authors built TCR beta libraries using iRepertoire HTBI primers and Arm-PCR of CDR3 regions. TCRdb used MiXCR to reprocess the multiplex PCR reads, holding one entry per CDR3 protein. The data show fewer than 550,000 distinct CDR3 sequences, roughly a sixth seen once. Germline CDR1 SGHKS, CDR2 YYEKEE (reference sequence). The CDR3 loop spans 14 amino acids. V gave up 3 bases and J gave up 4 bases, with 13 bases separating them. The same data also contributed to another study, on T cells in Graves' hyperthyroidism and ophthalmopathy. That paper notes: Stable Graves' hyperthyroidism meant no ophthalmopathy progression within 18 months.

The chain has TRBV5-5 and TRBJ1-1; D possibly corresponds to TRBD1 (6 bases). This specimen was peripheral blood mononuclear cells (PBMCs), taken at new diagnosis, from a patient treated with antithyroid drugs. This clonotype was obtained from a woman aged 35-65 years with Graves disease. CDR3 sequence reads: CASSSGTFGTEAFF. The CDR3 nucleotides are TGTGCCAGCAGCTCCGGGACATTTGGCACTGAAGCTTTCTTT.